This record covers a single TCR beta chain. Its antigen remains unknown. Generated by immunoSEQ multiplex PCR, the TCRdb table keeps only in-frame clones and is missing some. The data show roughly 120,000 clones, 90% to 95% seen once. This sample is drawn from a study of T cell responses to AZD1222 COVID-19 vaccine. The study's findings and limits: Donors, mostly white British, included more females; clonal diversity was possibly underestimated. Baseline seropositivity characterized only six AZD1222 recipients. The CD4 TCRs associated with vaccination extended across spike and predominated at 160-218 and 743-854.

This specimen consisted of peripheral blood, obtained on day 0 of AZD1222 vaccination. The TCR originated in an adult in good health.

The CDR3 DNA is TGCGCCAGCCGGGGTAATGAGCAGTTCTTC. Its protein product is CASRGNEQFF. The chain combines TRBV5-1 with TRBJ2-1, with D perhaps matching TRBD2 (5 bases). The CDR3 contains 10 residues. Trimming pared 7 bases from V and 7 bases from J, leaving 6 bases between. Germline V gene sequence: CDR1 SGHRS, CDR2 YFSETQ.